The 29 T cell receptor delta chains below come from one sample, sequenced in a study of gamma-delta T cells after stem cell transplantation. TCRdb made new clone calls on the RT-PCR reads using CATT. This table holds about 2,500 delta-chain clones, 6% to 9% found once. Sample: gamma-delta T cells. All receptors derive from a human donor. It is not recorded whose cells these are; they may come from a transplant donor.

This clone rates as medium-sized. CDR3 bases: TGTGCCTGTGACACCCTTCCCCCAGCCTCCACTGGGGGACACTTCCCCGGGAACACCGATAAACTCATCTTT. It encodes CACDTLPPASTGGHFPGNTDKLIF. J is TRDJ1 and V is TRDV2; 9 bases map to TRDD3. The V segment lost 0 bases and the J segment 0 bases; nucleotides outside the gene matches: 28. This CDR3 has 24 amino acids. Germline values: CDR1 GEAIGNYY, CDR2 EKD.

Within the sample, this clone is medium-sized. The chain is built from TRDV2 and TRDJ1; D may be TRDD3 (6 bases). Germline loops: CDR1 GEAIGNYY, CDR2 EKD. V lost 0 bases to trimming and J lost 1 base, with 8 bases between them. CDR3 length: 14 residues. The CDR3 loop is CACDTGGTTDKLIF. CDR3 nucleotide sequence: TGTGCCTGTGACACCGGGGGAACCACCGATAAACTCATCTTT.

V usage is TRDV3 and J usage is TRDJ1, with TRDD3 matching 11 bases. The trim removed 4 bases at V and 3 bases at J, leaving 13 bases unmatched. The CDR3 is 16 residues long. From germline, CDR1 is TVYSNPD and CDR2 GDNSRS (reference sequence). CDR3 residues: CASCALGDTLPDKLIF. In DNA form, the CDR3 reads TGTGCCTCCTGTGCTCTGGGGGATACCCTTCCCGATAAACTCATCTTT.

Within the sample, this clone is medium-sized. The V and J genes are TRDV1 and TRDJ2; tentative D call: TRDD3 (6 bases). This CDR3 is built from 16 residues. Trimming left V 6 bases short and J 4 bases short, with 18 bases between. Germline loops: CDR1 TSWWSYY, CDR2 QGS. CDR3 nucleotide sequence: TGTGCTCTTGGACCGAAACTGGGTGTGCCGACAGCACAACTCTTCTTT. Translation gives CALGPKLGVPTAQLFF.

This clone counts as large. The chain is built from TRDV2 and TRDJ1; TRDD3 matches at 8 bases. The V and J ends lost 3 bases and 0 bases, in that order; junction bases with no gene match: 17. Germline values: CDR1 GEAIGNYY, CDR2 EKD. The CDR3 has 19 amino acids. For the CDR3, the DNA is TGTGCCTGTGACGCGATTACTGGGGGTCCTCCCACGTACACCGATAAACTCATCTTT. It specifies CACDAITGGPPTYTDKLIF.

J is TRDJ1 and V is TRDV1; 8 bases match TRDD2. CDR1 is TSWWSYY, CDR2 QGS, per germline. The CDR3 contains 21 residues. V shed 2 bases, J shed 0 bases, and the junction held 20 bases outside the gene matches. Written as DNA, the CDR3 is TGTGCTCTTGGGGAAAACTTCCTACGCCTCACTTGGGGAATCTACACCGATAAACTCATCTTT. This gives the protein CALGENFLRLTWGIYTDKLIF.

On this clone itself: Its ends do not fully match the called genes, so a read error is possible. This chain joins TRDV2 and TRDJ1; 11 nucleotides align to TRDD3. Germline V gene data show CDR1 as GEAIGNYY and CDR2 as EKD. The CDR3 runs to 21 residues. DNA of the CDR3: TGTGCCTGTGTCACCCTACCGTCAGTCGATGGGGGATACGGCTACACCGATAAACTCACCTTT. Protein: CACVTLPSVDGGYGYTDKLTF.

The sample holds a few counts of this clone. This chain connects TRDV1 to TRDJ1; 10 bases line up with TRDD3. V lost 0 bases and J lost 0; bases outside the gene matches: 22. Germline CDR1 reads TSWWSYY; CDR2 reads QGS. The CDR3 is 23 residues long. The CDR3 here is CALGELGLRGILGDPLYTDKLIF. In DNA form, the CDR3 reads TGTGCTCTTGGGGAACTAGGGCTACGCGGGATACTGGGGGATCCATTGTACACCGATAAACTCATCTTT.

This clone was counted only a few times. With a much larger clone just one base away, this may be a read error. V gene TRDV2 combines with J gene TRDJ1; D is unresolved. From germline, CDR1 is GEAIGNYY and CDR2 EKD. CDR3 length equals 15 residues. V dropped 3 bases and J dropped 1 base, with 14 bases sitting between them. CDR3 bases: TGTGCCTGTGACGCCTTGGGAACCCCCACCGATAAACTCATCTTT. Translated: CACDALGTPTDKLIF.

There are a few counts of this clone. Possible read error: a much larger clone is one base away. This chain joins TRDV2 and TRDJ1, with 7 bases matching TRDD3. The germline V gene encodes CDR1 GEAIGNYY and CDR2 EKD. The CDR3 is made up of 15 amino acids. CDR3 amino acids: CACDTLGVNTDNLIF. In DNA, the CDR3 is TGTGCCTGTGACACCCTGGGGGTTAACACCGATAACCTCATCTTT.

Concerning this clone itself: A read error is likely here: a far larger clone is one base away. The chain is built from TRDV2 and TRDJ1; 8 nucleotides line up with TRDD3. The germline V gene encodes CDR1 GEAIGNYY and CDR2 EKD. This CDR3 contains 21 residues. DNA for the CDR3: TGTGCCTGTGACCCGGTTGGCGGCTACGATCATGGGATACGTGCCGCCGATAAACCCATCTTT. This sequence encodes CACDPVGGYDHGIRAADKPIF.

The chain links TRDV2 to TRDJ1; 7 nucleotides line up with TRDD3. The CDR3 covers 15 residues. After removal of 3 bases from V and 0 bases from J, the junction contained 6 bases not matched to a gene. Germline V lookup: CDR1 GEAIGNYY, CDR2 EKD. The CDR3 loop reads CACDLLGGYTDKLIF. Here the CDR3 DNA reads TGTGCCTGTGACCTTCTGGGGGGATACACCGATAAACTCATCTTT.

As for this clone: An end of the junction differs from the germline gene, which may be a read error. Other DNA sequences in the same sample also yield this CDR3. The CDR3 sequence is CACDTLGAASYTDKLIF. The CDR3 DNA reads as TGTGCCTGTGACACCCTGGGGGCCGCGTCGTACACAGATAAACTCATCTTT. The V call is TRDV2, the J call TRDJ1, with TRDD3 matching 7 bases. Per germline, CDR1 GEAIGNYY and CDR2 EKD. This CDR3 has 17 residues.

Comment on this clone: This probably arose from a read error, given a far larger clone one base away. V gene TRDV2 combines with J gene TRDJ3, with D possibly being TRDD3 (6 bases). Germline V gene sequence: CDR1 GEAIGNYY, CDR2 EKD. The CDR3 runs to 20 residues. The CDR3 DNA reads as TGTGCCTGTGACACCGTCGCTCCCGGGGGAACCTCCTGGGACACCCGACGGATGTTTTTC. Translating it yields CACDTVAPGGTSWDTRRMFF.

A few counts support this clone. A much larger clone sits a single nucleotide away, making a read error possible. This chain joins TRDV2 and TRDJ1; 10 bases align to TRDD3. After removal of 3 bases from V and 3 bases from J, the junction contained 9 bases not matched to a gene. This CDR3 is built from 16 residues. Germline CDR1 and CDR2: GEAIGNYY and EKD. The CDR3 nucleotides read TGTGCCTGTGACTTCATACTGGGGGATGTCCCCGATAAACTCATCTTT. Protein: CACDFILGDVPDKLIF.

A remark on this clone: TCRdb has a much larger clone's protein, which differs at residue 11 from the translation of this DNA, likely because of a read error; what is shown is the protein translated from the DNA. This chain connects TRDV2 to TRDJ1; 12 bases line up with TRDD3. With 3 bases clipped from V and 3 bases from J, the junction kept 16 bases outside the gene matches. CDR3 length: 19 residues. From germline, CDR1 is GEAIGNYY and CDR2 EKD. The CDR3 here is CACDPLLGDTPHRADKLIF. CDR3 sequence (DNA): TGTGCCTGTGACCCATTACTGGGGGATACTCCGCACCGGGCCGATAAACTCATCTTT.

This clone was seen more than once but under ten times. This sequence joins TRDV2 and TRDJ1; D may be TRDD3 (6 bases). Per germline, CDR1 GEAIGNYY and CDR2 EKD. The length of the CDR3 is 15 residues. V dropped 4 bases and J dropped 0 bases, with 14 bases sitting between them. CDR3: CACDPAGDNTDKLIF. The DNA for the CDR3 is TGTGCCTGTGATCCTGCGGGGGACAACACCGATAAACTCATCTTT.

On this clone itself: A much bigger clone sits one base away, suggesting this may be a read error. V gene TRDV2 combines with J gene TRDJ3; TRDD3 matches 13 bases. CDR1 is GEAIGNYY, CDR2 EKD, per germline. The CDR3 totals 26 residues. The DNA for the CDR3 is TGTGCCCGTGACGCGGTACTGGGGGATACGGGCCCAAACGCGTCTCCAAGCTCCTGGGACACCCGACAGATGTTTTTC. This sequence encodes CARDAVLGDTGPNASPSSWDTRQMFF.

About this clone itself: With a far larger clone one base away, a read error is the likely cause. The CDR3 is CACGTLGGGGDTDKLIF. For the CDR3, the DNA is TGTGCCTGTGGCACTCTGGGGGGCGGAGGTGACACCGATAAACTCATCTTT. This rearrangement joins TRDV2 to TRDJ1, with 7 bases matching TRDD3. V shed 5 bases, J shed 0 bases, and the junction held 14 bases outside the gene matches. Germline CDR1 reads GEAIGNYY; CDR2 reads EKD. This CDR3 has 17 residues.

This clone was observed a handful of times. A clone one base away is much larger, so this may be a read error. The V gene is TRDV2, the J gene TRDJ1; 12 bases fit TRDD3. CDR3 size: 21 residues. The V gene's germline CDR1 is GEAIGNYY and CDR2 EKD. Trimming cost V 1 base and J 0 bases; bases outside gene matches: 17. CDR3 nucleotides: TGTGCCTGTGACACTCTCACTACCCTGGGGGATACGGGACCTTACACCGATAAACTCATCTTT. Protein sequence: CACDTLTTLGDTGPYTDKLIF.

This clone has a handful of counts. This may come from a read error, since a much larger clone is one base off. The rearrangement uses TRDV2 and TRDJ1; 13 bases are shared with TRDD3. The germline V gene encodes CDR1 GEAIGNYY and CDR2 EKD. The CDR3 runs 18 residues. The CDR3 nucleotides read TGTGCCTGTGATCCCCTTACTGGGGGATACGCCGAGACCGATAAACCCATCTTT. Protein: CACDPLTGGYAETDKPIF.

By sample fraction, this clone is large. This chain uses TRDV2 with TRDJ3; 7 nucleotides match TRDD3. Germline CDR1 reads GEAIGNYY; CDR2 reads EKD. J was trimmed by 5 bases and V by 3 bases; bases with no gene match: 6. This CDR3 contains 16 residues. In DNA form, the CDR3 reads TGTGCCTGTGACCCGACTGGGGCCCGGGACACCCGACAGATGTTTTTC. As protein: CACDPTGARDTRQMFF.

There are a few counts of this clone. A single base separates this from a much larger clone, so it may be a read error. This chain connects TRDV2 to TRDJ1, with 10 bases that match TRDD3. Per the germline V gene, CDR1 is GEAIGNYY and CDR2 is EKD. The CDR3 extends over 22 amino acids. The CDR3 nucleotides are TGTGCCTGTGACGCCCTACGGGGGGATACGCCGGGGATGAAGGGCATGGCCGATAAACCCATCTTT. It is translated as CACDALRGDTPGMKGMADKPIF.

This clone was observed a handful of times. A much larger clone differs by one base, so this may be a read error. The CDR3 DNA is TGTGCCTGTGACAAATTACTGGGGGATATAGTTGACGACACCGATAAACTCATCTTT. It is translated as CACDKLLGDIVDDTDKLIF. V and J are TRDV2 and TRDJ1; 11 nucleotides match TRDD3. CDR1 GEAIGNYY and CDR2 EKD come from the germline V gene. CDR3 length equals 19 residues. J lost 0 bases, V lost 2 bases, and 13 bases had no gene match.

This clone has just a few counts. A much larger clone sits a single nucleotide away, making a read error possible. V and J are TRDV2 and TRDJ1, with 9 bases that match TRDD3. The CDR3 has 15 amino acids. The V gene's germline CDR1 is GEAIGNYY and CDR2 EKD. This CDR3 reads CACDTLGDRTDNLIF. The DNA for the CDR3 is TGTGCCTGTGACACGCTGGGGGATCGAACCGATAACCTCATCTTT.

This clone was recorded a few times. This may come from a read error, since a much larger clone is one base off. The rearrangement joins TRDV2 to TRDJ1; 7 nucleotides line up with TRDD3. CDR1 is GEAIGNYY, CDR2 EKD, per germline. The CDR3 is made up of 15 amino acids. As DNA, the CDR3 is TGTGCCTGTGACACCGTTGGGGGAATCACCGATAACCTCATCTTT. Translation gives CACDTVGGITDNLIF.

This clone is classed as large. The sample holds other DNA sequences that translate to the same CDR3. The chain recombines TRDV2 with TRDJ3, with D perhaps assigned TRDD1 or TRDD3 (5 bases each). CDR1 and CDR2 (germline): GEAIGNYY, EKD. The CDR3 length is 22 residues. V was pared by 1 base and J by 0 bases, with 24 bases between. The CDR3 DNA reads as TGTGCCTGTGACACACCCGAAATGCGGGATGGGGCTAGCTCCTGGGACACCCGACAGATGTTTTTC. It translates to CACDTPEMRDGASSWDTRQMFF.

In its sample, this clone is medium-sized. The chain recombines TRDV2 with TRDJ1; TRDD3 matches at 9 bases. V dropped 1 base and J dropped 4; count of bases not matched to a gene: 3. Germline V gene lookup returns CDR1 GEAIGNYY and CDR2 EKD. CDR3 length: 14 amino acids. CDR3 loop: CACDTLGEDDKLIF. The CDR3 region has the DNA TGTGCCTGTGACACACTGGGGGAGGACGATAAACTCATCTTT.

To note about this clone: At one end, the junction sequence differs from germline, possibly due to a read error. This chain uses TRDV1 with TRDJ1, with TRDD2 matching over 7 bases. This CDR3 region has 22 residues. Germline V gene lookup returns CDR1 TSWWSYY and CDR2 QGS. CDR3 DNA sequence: TGTGCTCTTGGGGAACTACGTCATTCCTACGTATTGAGTCCATGGTACACCGATAAGCTCATCTTT. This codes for CALGELRHSYVLSPWYTDKLIF.